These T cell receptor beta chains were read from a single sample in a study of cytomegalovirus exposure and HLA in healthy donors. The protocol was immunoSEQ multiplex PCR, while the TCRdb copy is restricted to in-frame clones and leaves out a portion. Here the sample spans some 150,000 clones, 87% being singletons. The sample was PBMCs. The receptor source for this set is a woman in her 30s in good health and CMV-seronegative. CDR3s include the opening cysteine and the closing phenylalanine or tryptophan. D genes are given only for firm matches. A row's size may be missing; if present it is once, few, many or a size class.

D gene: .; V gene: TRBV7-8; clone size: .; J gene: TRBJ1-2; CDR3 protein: CASSLVGSGSDGGYTF
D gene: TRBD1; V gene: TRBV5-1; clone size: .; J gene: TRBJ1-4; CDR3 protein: CASSFQGGNEKLFF
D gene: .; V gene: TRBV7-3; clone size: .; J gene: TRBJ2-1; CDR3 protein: CASSPGRYSGEQFF
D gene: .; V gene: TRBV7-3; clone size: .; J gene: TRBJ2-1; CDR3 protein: CASGRGNEQFF
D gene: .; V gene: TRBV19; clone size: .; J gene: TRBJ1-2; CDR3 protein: CASSRRDRIRGYTF
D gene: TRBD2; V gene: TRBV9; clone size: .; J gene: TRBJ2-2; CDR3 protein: CASSSGGAPGELFF
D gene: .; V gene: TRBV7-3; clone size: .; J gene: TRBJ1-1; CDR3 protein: CASSPNGDLGWDTEAFF
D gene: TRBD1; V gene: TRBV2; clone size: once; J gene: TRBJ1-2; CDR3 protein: CASSEDRGGPYGYTF
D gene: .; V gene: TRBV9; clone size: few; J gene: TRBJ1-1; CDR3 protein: CASSVVVLPNTEAFF
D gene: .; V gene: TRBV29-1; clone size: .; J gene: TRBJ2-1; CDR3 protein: CSARRGGNEQFF
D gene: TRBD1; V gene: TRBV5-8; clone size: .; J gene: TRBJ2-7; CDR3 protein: CASSQPGQGLYEQYF
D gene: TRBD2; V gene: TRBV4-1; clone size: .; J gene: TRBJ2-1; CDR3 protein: CASSPGGAGGWDEQFF
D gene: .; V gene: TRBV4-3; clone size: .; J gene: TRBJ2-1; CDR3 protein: CASSQTRVQSSYNEQFF
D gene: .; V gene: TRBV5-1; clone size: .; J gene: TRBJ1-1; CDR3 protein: CASSLGRTEEAFF
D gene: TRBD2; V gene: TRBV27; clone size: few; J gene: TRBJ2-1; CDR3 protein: CASSTSGPYNEQFF
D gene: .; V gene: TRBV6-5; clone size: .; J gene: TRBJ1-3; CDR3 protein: CASTQGTAPGNTIYF
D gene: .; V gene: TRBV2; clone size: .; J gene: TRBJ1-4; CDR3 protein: CASSPLRTVNEKLFF
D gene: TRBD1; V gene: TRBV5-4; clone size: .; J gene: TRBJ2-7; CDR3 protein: CASTPTGTGVPYEQYF
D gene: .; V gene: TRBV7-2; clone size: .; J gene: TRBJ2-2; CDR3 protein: CASSPSNTGELFF
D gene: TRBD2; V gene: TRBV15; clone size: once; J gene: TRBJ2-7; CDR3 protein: CATSSRHLAGNFYEQYF
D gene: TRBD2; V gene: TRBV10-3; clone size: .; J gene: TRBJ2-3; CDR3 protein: CAISAGGSTDTQYF
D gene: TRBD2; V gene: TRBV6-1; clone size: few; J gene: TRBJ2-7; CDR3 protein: CASRLLAGGREQYF
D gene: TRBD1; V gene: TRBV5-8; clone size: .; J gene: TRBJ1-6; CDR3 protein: CASSFGTGANSPLHF
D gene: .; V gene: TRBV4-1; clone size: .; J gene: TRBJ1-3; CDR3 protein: CASSEMSGNTIYF
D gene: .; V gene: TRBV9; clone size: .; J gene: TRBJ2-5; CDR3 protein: CASSVGGPQETQYF
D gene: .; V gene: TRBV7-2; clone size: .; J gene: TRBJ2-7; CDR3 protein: CASSLRAGEQYF
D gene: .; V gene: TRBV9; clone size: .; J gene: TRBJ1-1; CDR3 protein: CASAPSLGVTTEAFF
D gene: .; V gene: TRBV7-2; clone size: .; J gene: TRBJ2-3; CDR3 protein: CASSLVSSLDTQYF
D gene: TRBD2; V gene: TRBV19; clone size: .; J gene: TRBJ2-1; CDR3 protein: CASALAGGPWYEQFF
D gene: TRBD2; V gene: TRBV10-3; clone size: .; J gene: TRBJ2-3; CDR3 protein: CAISERTGGGLDTQYF